Following are 25 T cell receptor beta chains from one sample sequenced in a study of neurological immune-mediated disorders. In TCRdb, the 5' RACE reads were re-called with MiXCR into one record per CDR3 protein. The sample includes about 80,000 distinct CDR3 sequences, over 4.5% of them seen just once. Noted time point: longitudinal time-point 2. Sequencing was done on a sample of PBMCs. Receptor source: a woman aged 60-75 years with multiple sclerosis.

This clonotype was seen repeatedly, ten times or more. The chain recombines TRBV5-1 with TRBJ1-1; D gene uncertain. Germline values: CDR1 SGHRS, CDR2 YFSETQ. Trimming cost V 0 bases and J 1 base, with 7 bases left between them. CDR3 length equals 14 residues. CDR3 in amino acids: CASSLGSPNTEAFF. The CDR3 DNA is TGCGCCAGCAGCTTGGGTAGTCCGAACACTGAAGCTTTCTTT.

This clonotype was counted ten times or more. V is TRBV6-6 and J is TRBJ1-6, with unresolved D. The CDR3 consists of 14 residues. V shed 0 bases and J shed 10 bases, with 10 bases lying between them. The germline CDR1 and CDR2 sequences are MNHNY and SVGAGI (reference sequence). As DNA, the CDR3 is TGTGCCAGCAGTTACTCAGGGAACGGGTCACCCCTCCACTTT. This codes for CASSYSGNGSPLHF.

This clonotype occurred many times. V and J are TRBV12-3 or TRBV12-4 and TRBJ1-2; 9 nucleotides align to TRBD1. The V and J ends lost 0 bases and 8 bases, in that order; junction bases with no gene match: 4. The CDR3 has 14 amino acids. For the CDR3, the DNA is TGTGCCAGCAGTTTAGCCGGGGGACAGGGAGGCTACACCTTC. It yields the protein CASSLAGGQGGYTF.

This clonotype was observed many times. The rearrangement joins TRBV7-6 to TRBJ1-1; TRBD1 matches at 7 bases. The ends lost 7 bases at V and 4 bases at J; junction bases unmatched: 6. The CDR3 has 13 residues. Looked up from germline, CDR1 is SGHVS and CDR2 is FNYEAQ. DNA of the CDR3: TGTGCCAGCACCTTTGGGACAGCCACTGAAGCTTTCTTT. It codes for CASTFGTATEAFF.

The chain carries TRBV20-1 and TRBJ2-7, with 10 bases aligning to TRBD1. Looked up from germline, CDR1 is DFQATT and CDR2 is SNEGSKA (reference sequence). V shed 0 bases, J shed 1 base, and the junction held 9 bases outside the gene matches. The CDR3 is 17 residues long. CDR3 nucleotide sequence: TGCAGTGCTAGAGATAATGGACAGGGGGATAGGTCCTACGAGCAGTACTTC. Protein: CSARDNGQGDRSYEQYF.

In its sample, this clonotype was seen many times. V and J are TRBV11-1 and TRBJ2-5; TRBD2 aligns across 7 bases. The CDR3 is 15 residues long. The J segment lost 1 base and the V segment lost 4 bases, leaving 6 bases of the junction unmatched. Per germline, CDR1 SGHAT and CDR2 FQDESV (reference sequence). CDR3 nucleotides: TGTGCCAGCAGCTCACGCCTAGCGGCCCAAGAGACCCAGTACTTC. Translated: CASSSRLAAQETQYF.

This clonotype was recorded at least ten times. This rearrangement joins TRBV7-6 to TRBJ1-4; unclear D gene. Germline CDR1 reads SGHVS; CDR2 reads FNYEAQ. Trimming pared 1 base from V and 4 bases from J, leaving 10 bases between. CDR3 size: 15 residues. Written as DNA, the CDR3 is TGTGCCAGCAGCTTAGGGGCAGTACTTAATGAAAAACTGTTTTTT. Translated: CASSLGAVLNEKLFF.

This clonotype appeared many times. V and J are TRBV6-5 and TRBJ2-7, with a tentative D call TRBD1 (5 bases). The CDR3 is 16 amino acids. Trimming took 6 bases from V and 0 from J, leaving 18 bases between them. Looked up from germline, CDR1 is MNHEY and CDR2 is SVGAGI. This chain's CDR3 is CASSQRPRQHSYEQYF. Written as DNA, the CDR3 is TGTGCCAGCAGCCAACGGCCGAGACAGCACTCCTACGAGCAGTACTTC.

This clonotype has a count of ten or more. The chain carries TRBV20-1 and TRBJ2-5; weak D call: TRBD2 (6 bases). Germline lookup yields CDR1 DFQATT and CDR2 SNEGSKA (reference sequence). V was clipped by 4 bases and J by 1 base, with 13 bases between them. There are 14 residues in the CDR3. The CDR3 DNA is TGCAGTGCTACCAAGATGCGGGGCCAAGAGACCCAGTACTTC. Its protein product is CSATKMRGQETQYF.

This clonotype was seen repeatedly, ten times or more. This rearrangement joins TRBV7-2 to TRBJ2-2; D perhaps matches TRBD2 (6 bases). Trimming left V 6 bases short and J 6 bases short, with 23 bases between. This CDR3 spans 17 amino acids. CDR1 is SGHTA and CDR2 is FQGNSA in the germline V gene. The CDR3 is CASSQGEPGRPPGELFF. CDR3 DNA: TGTGCCAGCAGTCAAGGGGAACCCGGGAGACCACCCGGGGAGCTGTTTTTT. Full variable domain (rest looked up from reference TRBV7-2 and TRBJ2-2): GAGVSQSPSNKVTEKGKDVELRCDPISGHTALYWYRQSLGQGLEFLIYFQGNSAPDKSGLPSDRFSAERTGGSVSTLTIQRTQQEDSAVYLCASSQGEPGRPPGELFFGEGSRLTVL.

In its sample, this clonotype was seen many times. The chain recombines TRBV6-5 with TRBJ2-7; maybe TRBD1 (6 bases). Germline values: CDR1 MNHEY, CDR2 SVGAGI. There are 13 residues in the CDR3. Trimming cost V 6 bases and J 3 bases, with 12 bases left between them. Here the CDR3 DNA reads TGTGCCAGCAGGAGGGGGATGGACTACGAGCAGTACTTC. Translating gives CASRRGMDYEQYF.

This clonotype was recorded at least ten times. The chain recombines TRBV2 with TRBJ2-7; 7 positions agree with TRBD1. This CDR3 contains 13 residues. Germline V gene sequence: CDR1 SNHLY, CDR2 FYNNEI. J was trimmed by 7 bases and V by 6 bases; bases with no gene match: 9. CDR3 sequence reads: CASRGTTGKEQYF. Here the CDR3 DNA reads TGTGCCAGCAGAGGGACGACAGGGAAGGAGCAGTACTTC. Using reference TRBV2 and TRBJ2-7 for the parts outside the CDR3, the full variable domain is EPEVTQTPSHQVTQMGQEVILRCVPISNHLYFYWYRQILGQKVEFLVSFYNNEISEKSEIFDDQFSVERPDGSNFTLKIRSTKLEDSAMYFCASRGTTGKEQYFGPGTRLTVT.

This clonotype was found many times. V is TRBV7-9 and J is TRBJ2-5; tentative D call: TRBD2 (5 bases). Germline V gene sequence: CDR1 SEHNR, CDR2 FQNEAQ (reference sequence). CDR3 length: 15 amino acids. The V end lost 4 bases, the J end lost 1 base, and 13 bases lay between the germline ends. The CDR3 bases are TGTGCCAGCAGCTCCCCCCGGGGTACCCAAGAGACCCAGTACTTC. As protein: CASSSPRGTQETQYF.

This clonotype appeared many times. The rearrangement joins TRBV5-6 to TRBJ2-1, with 8 bases aligning to TRBD2. The ends lost 4 bases at V and 0 bases at J; junction bases unmatched: 15. Germline CDR1 SGHDT, CDR2 YYEEEE. The CDR3 covers 19 residues. CDR3 sequence reads: CASSRRGTTSGSSYNEQFF. The CDR3 DNA reads as TGTGCCAGCAGCCGTCGGGGGACAACTAGCGGTAGCTCCTACAATGAGCAGTTCTTC.

This clonotype was recorded at least ten times. This chain links TRBV20-1 with TRBJ2-5; perhaps TRBD2 as D (5 bases). Trimming left V 3 bases short and J 1 base short, with 18 bases between. The CDR3 has 16 amino acids. The germline V gene has CDR1 DFQATT and CDR2 SNEGSKA (reference sequence). CDR3 residues: CSASESQRGLQETQYF. The DNA of the CDR3 is TGCAGTGCTAGTGAAAGTCAGCGCGGGCTCCAAGAGACCCAGTACTTC.

This clonotype appeared many times. The chain uses TRBV7-2 and TRBJ1-5, with D unclear. Per the germline V gene, CDR1 is SGHTA and CDR2 is FQGNSA. CDR3 length equals 15 residues. Trimming removed 0 bases from V and 3 bases from J, with 9 bases in between. The DNA of the CDR3 is TGTGCCAGCAGCTTAGCGGCGGCTTTCAATCAGCCCCAGCATTTT. Protein sequence: CASSLAAAFNQPQHF.

Only a few counts were recorded for this clonotype. This chain uses TRBV6-5 with TRBJ2-6; TRBD2 aligns across 7 bases. Looked up from germline, CDR1 is MNHEY and CDR2 is SVGAGI. The CDR3 has 16 amino acids. V shed 11 bases and J 2 bases; nucleotides not matched to a gene: 12. CDR3 nucleotide sequence: TGTGCCGTGATCGGGGCAGGGACTACTGGGGCCAACGTCCTGACTTTC. It is translated as CAVIGAGTTGANVLTF.

This clonotype showed up many times. This sequence joins TRBV12-3 or TRBV12-4 and TRBJ2-2; 10 bases map to TRBD1. V dropped 1 base and J dropped 3; count of bases not matched to a gene: 5. This CDR3 region has 17 residues. CDR3 amino acids: CASSLGQGARYTGELFF. CDR3 nucleotides: TGTGCCAGCAGTTTAGGACAGGGGGCGCGGTACACCGGGGAGCTGTTTTTT.

In the case of this clonotype: The limits of the CDR3 on the DNA are not certain, so only TCRdb's listed CDR3 is given. The chain combines TRBV7-5 with TRBJ1-5; TRBD1, the table's D call, lacks a check against the DNA. TRBV7-5 constitutes a pseudogene. The CDR3 has 19 amino acids, counting both end residues. CDR3 residues: CISVSEGPLTGDSNQPQHF.

Ten or more counts support this clonotype. This chain connects TRBV29-1 to TRBJ2-5; 7 bases align to TRBD1. V was clipped by 6 bases and J by 1 base; unmatched bases: 8. The germline gives CDR1 SQVTM, CDR2 ANQGSEA. The CDR3 is 14 amino acids. CDR3 nucleotide sequence: TGCAGCGTGCATCACCGGGACAGCCAAGAGACCCAGTACTTC. This translates into CSVHHRDSQETQYF. The variable domain in full, completed from reference TRBV29-1 and TRBJ2-5, reads SAVISQKPSRDICQRGTSLTIQCQVDSQVTMMFWYRQQPGQSLTLIATANQGSEATYESGFVIDKFPISRPNLTFSTLTVSNMSPEDSSIYLCSVHHRDSQETQYFGPGTRLLVL.

In its sample, this clonotype was seen many times. The chain uses TRBV20-1 and TRBJ2-1, with 9 positions matching TRBD2. CDR3 length: 13 amino acids. The germline gives CDR1 DFQATT, CDR2 SNEGSKA (reference sequence). With 6 bases clipped from V and 6 bases from J, the junction kept 6 bases outside the gene matches. CDR3 sequence (DNA): TGCAGTGCCCCAGCTAGCGGGGTCAATGAGCAGTTCTTC. Protein product: CSAPASGVNEQFF.

This clonotype was detected only a few times. A much larger clone is a single base away; this may be a read error. This chain uses TRBV7-9 with TRBJ1-1, with 7 bases lining up with TRBD1. Germline CDR1 and CDR2: SEHNR and FQNEAQ (reference sequence). The CDR3 runs 15 residues. The CDR3 sequence: CVSSGSTGTNTEAFF. In DNA, the CDR3 is TGTGTCAGCAGCGGATCGACAGGGACGAACACTGAAGCTTTCTTT.

At least ten counts were recorded for this clonotype. V is TRBV9 and J is TRBJ2-1, with D tentatively TRBD2 (5 bases). The V end lost 0 bases, the J end lost 8 bases, and 15 bases lay between the germline ends. CDR1 is SGDLS and CDR2 is YYNGEE in the germline V gene. This CDR3 spans 15 amino acids. The CDR3 loop reads CASSVGPSRVDEQFF. The CDR3 DNA is TGTGCCAGCAGCGTAGGTCCTAGCAGAGTTGATGAGCAGTTCTTC.

This clonotype was detected ten times or more. The V and J genes are TRBV6-4 and TRBJ2-2; D possibly corresponds to TRBD1 (6 bases). Germline V gene sequence: CDR1 MRHNA, CDR2 SNTAGT. This CDR3 region has 14 residues. V dropped 7 bases and J dropped 2 bases, with 11 bases sitting between them. The CDR3 nucleotides read TGTGCCAGCACCCGGGACACCAACACCGGGGAGCTGTTTTTT. Translated, it gives CASTRDTNTGELFF.

The rearrangement links TRBV6-5 to TRBJ1-2; no clear D. The V end was cut by 2 bases, the J end by 4 bases, with 14 bases between. The germline gives CDR1 MNHEY, CDR2 SVGAGI. This CDR3 comprises 15 residues. CDR3 region: CASSYILGVGYGYTF. CDR3 sequence (DNA): TGTGCCAGCAGTTACATCTTGGGTGTTGGCTATGGCTACACCTTC.